Below, one TCR beta chain is given with its context. This record belongs to a study of CD8 T cells in Susac syndrome. Looked up from germline, CDR1 is KGHSY and CDR2 is FQNENV. The CDR3 is made up of 15 amino acids. V dropped 4 bases and J dropped 3; count of bases not matched to a gene: 4. Random hexamers were used to reverse transcribe roughly 0.5 to 1 ug of RNA. TCRdb reprocessed the immunoSEQ multiplex PCR reads via MiXCR and lists one record per CDR3 protein. The table includes 140,000 to 150,000 distinct CDR3 sequences, approximately 94% detected once. TCR beta sequencing covered blood CD8+ and CD4+ T cells.

This rearrangement joins TRBV16 to TRBJ1-2; 11 nucleotides match TRBD1. Sequencing used CD4+ T cells from PBMCs. The clonotype originates from a human donor in good health. CDR3 amino acids: CASSPRTGGDYGYTF. The CDR3 nucleotides read TGTGCCAGCAGCCCACGGACAGGGGGCGACTATGGCTACACCTTC. The complete variable domain, with remaining parts taken from reference TRBV16 and TRBJ1-2, reads GEEVAQTPKHLVRGEGQKAKLYCAPIKGHSYVFWYQQVLKNEFKFLISFQNENVFDETGMPKERFSAKCLPNSPCSLEIQATKLEDSAVYFCASSPRTGGDYGYTFGSGTRLTVV.